The next 2 T cell receptor beta chains were all read from a single sample in a study of human T cells and chemical hapten exposure. The time point is: patch test 3, about 24 weeks after DPC sensitization. Treatment defined: therapeutic diphenylcyclopropenone sensitization with weekly scalp DPC. Each CDR3 protein gets one entry after TCRdb re-called the RACE reads with MiXCR. The data contain 82,000 or so distinct CDR3 sequences, roughly 13% of them seen just once; the ten biggest clones take up approximately 5.2%. Sequencing used whole blood, obtained in connection with sensitization to the hapten diphenylcyclopropenone (DPC). Receptors were obtained from a woman aged 45-59 years with alopecia areata. Some clones in this sample may be carry-over from other donors' samples.

In its sample, this clonotype was seen many times. V is TRBV20-1 and J is TRBJ1-2; no clear D gene. V was trimmed by 2 bases and J by 4 bases, leaving 11 bases between them. CDR3 length equals 13 residues. Germline V lookup: CDR1 DFQATT, CDR2 SNEGSKA (reference sequence). The CDR3, as DNA: TGCAGTGCTAGAACCCAGTCCTTCTATGGCTACACCTTC. This translates into CSARTQSFYGYTF.

This clonotype was seen a few times. This chain joins TRBV11-2 and TRBJ2-5, with a possible D match to TRBD1 (6 bases). The length of the CDR3 is 14 residues. Trimming pared 2 bases from V and 4 bases from J, leaving 11 bases between. CDR1 is SGHAT and CDR2 is FQNNGV in the germline V gene. The CDR3 sequence: CASSLQGFPETQYF. The CDR3 bases are TGTGCCAGCAGCTTACAGGGGTTTCCAGAGACCCAGTACTTC.